This record looks at one TCR beta chain sequence and its context. Its antigen remains unidentified. These data originate in a study of T cell responses to AZD1222 COVID-19 vaccine. Study-level findings and limits: Repertoire samples came only from after the peak T cell response. Just six people given AZD1222 tested seropositive at baseline. Clonal diversity was possibly underestimated, and white British individuals and females predominated among donors.

This table comes from immunoSEQ multiplex PCR, and its TCRdb copy is limited to in-frame clones, with some not included. Here the sample spans tens of thousands of clones, around nine tenths being singletons. V dropped 0 bases and J dropped 4 bases, with 13 bases sitting between them. The CDR3 is 16 residues long. CDR1 is SGDLS, CDR2 YYNGEE, per germline. This TCR derives from an adult who received the AZD1222 COVID-19 vaccine. The V call is TRBV9, the J call TRBJ2-2; no reliable D call. Sequenced material: peripheral blood, taken 28 days after the second AZD1222 dose. The CDR3 DNA reads as TGTGCCAGCAGCGTAGGTAGTCTAGTTGGCACCGGGGAGCTGTTTTTT. It encodes CASSVGSLVGTGELFF.